These 23 T cell receptor beta chains share one sample of origin, sequenced in a study of CD8+CD57+ T cells in acquired aplastic anemia. By flow cytometry, patients selected for sequencing had shown an expansion of CD8+CD57+ cells. CDR3 and TCR beta VDJ profiling relied on genomic DNA as the template. From the reads, TCRdb called clonotypes with MiXCR, one entry per CDR3 protein. The table records roughly 280,000 distinct CDR3 sequences, approximately 58% of them present only once. The sample comprised sorted CD4+, CD8+, or CD8+CD57+ T cells (not recorded which) from PBMCs. The receptors originated from a human donor with aplastic anemia.

CDR3 nucleotide sequence: TGTGCCACCAGCAGACCCGACAGGGGGATCAGCTACAATGAGCAGTTCTTC. Protein: CATSRPDRGISYNEQFF. The chain employs TRBV15 and TRBJ2-1, with 9 bases lining up with TRBD1. Germline V lookup: CDR1 LNHNV, CDR2 YYDKDF (reference sequence). Losses at the gene ends were 2 bases for V and 3 bases for J; bases not matched to a gene: 8. This CDR3 is built from 17 residues. The entire variable domain, with the rest obtained from reference TRBV15 and TRBJ2-1, is as follows: DAMVIQNPRYQVTQFGKPVTLSCSQTLNHNVMYWYQQKSSQAPKLLFHYYDKDFNNEADTPDNFQSRRPNTSFCFLDIRSPGLGDTAMYLCATSRPDRGISYNEQFFGPGTRLTVL.

This clonotype was seen repeatedly, ten times or more. The rearrangement links TRBV3-1 to TRBJ2-7; possible D gene TRBD1, 5 bases. This CDR3 is built from 13 residues. V lost 1 base and J lost 4, with 8 bases in between. Germline V gene lookup returns CDR1 LGHDT and CDR2 YNNKEL (reference sequence). The DNA for the CDR3 is TGTGCCAGCAGCCAAGCAGGGTCGTACGAGCAGTACTTC. Amino acids: CASSQAGSYEQYF.

This rearrangement joins TRBV20-1 to TRBJ1-1, with 8 bases fitting TRBD1. V lost 5 bases and J lost 7; bases outside the gene matches: 12. This CDR3 spans 14 amino acids. Germline lookup yields CDR1 DFQATT and CDR2 SNEGSKA (reference sequence). CDR3 bases: TGCAGTGCTGTCCTCCAGGGGGCTGGGGATGAAGCTTTCTTT. This translates into CSAVLQGAGDEAFF.

The V gene is TRBV7-3, the J gene TRBJ2-5; D is undetermined. CDR1 and CDR2 (germline): SGHTA, FQGTGA. This CDR3 comprises 15 residues. Trimming shortened V by 5 bases and J by 7 bases, and 20 bases separated the two germline ends. CDR3 nucleotide sequence: TGTGCCAGCAGCCGGGTGCCTGGGCAAGACGTGACCCAGTACTTC. As protein: CASSRVPGQDVTQYF.

V and J are TRBV7-9 and TRBJ1-1, with unresolved D. The germline V gene encodes CDR1 SEHNR and CDR2 FQNEAQ (reference sequence). This CDR3 is 13 amino acids long. Trimming shortened V by 5 bases and J by 8 bases, and 15 bases separated the two germline ends. The CDR3 here is CASSPLQSEEAFF. The CDR3 DNA follows: TGTGCCAGCAGCCCTCTACAGTCTGAGGAAGCTTTCTTT. The variable domain in full, completed from reference TRBV7-9 and TRBJ1-1, reads DTGVSQNPRHKITKRGQNVTFRCDPISEHNRLYWYRQTLGQGPEFLTYFQNEAQLEKSRLLSDRFSAERPKGSFSTLEIQRTEQGDSAMYLCASSPLQSEEAFFGQGTRLTVV.

This clonotype was counted ten times or more. This chain uses TRBV12-3 or TRBV12-4 with TRBJ2-1, with 10 nucleotides matching TRBD2. The CDR3 runs 19 residues. Here the CDR3 reads CPKPEGLAEKLGNNNEQFF. The DNA of the CDR3 is TGTCCCAAACCTGAAGGACTAGCGGAGAAGTTGGGGAATAACAATGAGCAGTTCTTC.

The chain links TRBV10-3 to TRBJ2-7, with D unresolved. The CDR3 spans 18 residues. Deletions cut 3 bases from V and 2 bases from J, with 23 bases between. Per the germline V gene, CDR1 is ENHRY and CDR2 is SYGVKD. In DNA, the CDR3 is TGTGCCATCAGTGAATCAACAGAGCAAATAATTAGAACCTACGAGCAGTACTTC. It is translated as CAISESTEQIIRTYEQYF.

This clonotype occurred many times. The chain recombines TRBV10-3 with TRBJ2-3, with TRBD2 matching 9 bases. V gave up 10 bases and J gave up 1 base; unmatched junction bases: 9. The CDR3 is made up of 15 amino acids. Germline loops: CDR1 ENHRY, CDR2 SYGVKD. For the CDR3, the DNA is TGTGCCACCGCCCCCGTAGCGGGAGGCACAGATACGCAGTATTTT. Its protein product is CATAPVAGGTDTQYF.

This clonotype was counted many times. V is TRBV5-5 and J is TRBJ1-1; no clear D gene. This CDR3 contains 15 residues. V lost 1 base and J lost 1, with 11 bases in between. The germline gives CDR1 SGHKS, CDR2 YYEKEE (reference sequence). CDR3 in DNA: TGTGCCAGCAGCTTGTTGTTAGTGAGGAACACTGAAGCTTTCTTT. Translation: CASSLLLVRNTEAFF.

This clonotype has only a few counts. This chain links TRBV24-1 with TRBJ2-3, with D perhaps matching TRBD1 (5 bases). Germline V CDR1 and CDR2: KGHDR, SFDVKD. The CDR3 is 15 amino acids. Trimming shortened V by 3 bases and J by 2 bases, and 11 bases separated the two germline ends. In DNA form, the CDR3 reads TGTGCCACCAGTGATCTAGACAGCCTCACAGATACGCAGTATTTT. Translating gives CATSDLDSLTDTQYF.

In its sample, this clonotype was seen many times. J is TRBJ2-2 and V is TRBV25-1, with TRBD2 as a possible D gene (5 bases). This CDR3 has 13 amino acids. CDR1 MGHDK and CDR2 SYGVNS come from the germline V gene. V lost 7 bases and J 7 bases, leaving 13 bases between the germline ends. CDR3 nucleotides: TGTGCCAGCATTTCGTTTCGGGGCGGGGAGCTGTTTTTT. Encoded protein: CASISFRGGELFF.

This chain joins TRBV19 and TRBJ1-6; weak D call: TRBD1 (6 bases). The germline V and J ends were trimmed by 5 bases and 12 bases, with 17 bases remaining between them. CDR1 and CDR2 (germline): LNHDA, SQIVND (reference sequence). The CDR3 has 14 amino acids. The CDR3 DNA is TGTGCCAGTAGTGACCCTCCGTGGGGGCAACCCCTCCACTTT. Translated: CASSDPPWGQPLHF.

The V gene is TRBV7-9, the J gene TRBJ2-7; TRBD1 aligns across 9 bases. Germline-derived CDR1 and CDR2 are SEHNR and FQNEAQ (reference sequence). The V segment lost 4 bases and the J segment 3 bases; nucleotides outside the gene matches: 4. This CDR3 is built from 14 residues. CDR3 DNA: TGTGCCAGCAGCTCAGGGGACAGGGTCTACGAGCAGTACTTC. It codes for CASSSGDRVYEQYF.

The V gene is TRBV9, the J gene TRBJ2-7, with 8 bases that match TRBD2. Germline values: CDR1 SGDLS, CDR2 YYNGEE. After removal of 4 bases from V and 5 bases from J, the junction contained 14 bases not matched to a gene. CDR3 length: 16 residues. CDR3 sequence (DNA): TGTGCCAGCAGCTTAGCGGGGCAGGGAATTGCCCACGAGCAGTACTTC. This codes for CASSLAGQGIAHEQYF.

This clonotype was seen ten or more times. The chain recombines TRBV14 with TRBJ2-7; no firm D call. The CDR3 spans 18 residues. The germline V gene encodes CDR1 SGHDN and CDR2 FVKESK. V was clipped by 0 bases and J by 3 bases, with 21 bases between them. DNA of the CDR3: TGTGCCAGCAGCCAAGACCTCCCTGGCGGTTTTTGGTTCTACGAGCAGTACTTC. Encoded protein: CASSQDLPGGFWFYEQYF. The full variable domain, its missing parts supplied by reference TRBV14 and TRBJ2-7, is EAGVTQFPSHSVIEKGQTVTLRCDPISGHDNLYWYRRVMGKEIKFLLHFVKESKQDESGMPNNRFLAERTGGTYSTLKVQPAELEDSGVYFCASSQDLPGGFWFYEQYFGPGTRLTVT.

As for this clonotype: At one of its ends the junction is not consistent with the germline gene, which may arise from a read error. The gene calls are TRBV7-7 and TRBJ2-1; 13 bases line up with TRBD2. The germline gives CDR1 SSHAT, CDR2 FNYEAQ (reference sequence). The CDR3 loop spans 15 amino acids. The CDR3 DNA follows: TGTGCTAGCAGCTTGGGACTAGCGGGGCACAATGAGCAGTTCTTC. As protein: CASSLGLAGHNEQFF.

The rearrangement joins TRBV7-2 to TRBJ1-1, with D perhaps TRBD1 (6 bases). Germline lookup yields CDR1 SGHTA and CDR2 FQGNSA. This CDR3 has 12 amino acids. The germline V and J ends were trimmed by 2 bases and 11 bases, with 12 bases remaining between them. CDR3 DNA: TGTGCCAGCAGCTTAACGGGAGGGGGGGCTTTCTTT. It encodes CASSLTGGGAFF.

The chain links TRBV10-3 to TRBJ1-2; no firm D call. CDR1 and CDR2 (germline): ENHRY, SYGVKD. CDR3 length: 13 amino acids. V was trimmed by 4 bases and J by 7 bases, leaving 13 bases between them. The CDR3 is CAISGSEAAGYTF. The CDR3 region has the DNA TGTGCCATCAGTGGAAGCGAGGCGGCTGGCTACACCTTC.

In this sample, this clonotype turned up many times. The rearrangement links TRBV6-5 to TRBJ2-7; 7 nucleotides line up with TRBD2. Trimming removed 5 bases from V and 3 bases from J; junction bases left unmatched: 10. Germline loops: CDR1 MNHEY, CDR2 SVGAGI. The CDR3 sequence is 15 residues long. The chain's CDR3 is CASSGRGAGDYEQYF. DNA for the CDR3: TGTGCCAGCAGTGGGAGGGGCGCGGGTGACTACGAGCAGTACTTC.

This clonotype was counted a few times. The rearrangement joins TRBV7-2 to TRBJ2-7; D is perhaps TRBD2 (6 bases). Germline V gene sequence: CDR1 SGHTA, CDR2 FQGNSA. This CDR3 contains 14 residues. Trimming pared 1 base from V and 2 bases from J, leaving 9 bases between. In nucleotides, the CDR3 is TGTGCCAGCAGCTTAGGCGGGGCGACCTACGAGCAGTACTTC. Encoded protein: CASSLGGATYEQYF.

This clonotype appeared a few times. The chain joins TRBV2 to TRBJ2-3, with D uncertain. The CDR3 spans 10 residues. Between the trimmed V and J ends, which lost 6 bases and 8 bases, there was a span of 6 bases. The germline gives CDR1 SNHLY, CDR2 FYNNEI. The CDR3 spells CASSGPTQYF. In nucleotides, the CDR3 is TGTGCCAGCAGCGGTCCTACGCAGTATTTT. The variable domain in full, with the rest retrieved from reference TRBV2 and TRBJ2-3, is EPEVTQTPSHQVTQMGQEVILRCVPISNHLYFYWYRQILGQKVEFLVSFYNNEISEKSEIFDDQFSVERPDGSNFTLKIRSTKLEDSAMYFCASSGPTQYFGPGTRLTVL.

The J gene is TRBJ1-3, the V gene TRBV4-2; 8 positions match TRBD1. The germline CDR1 and CDR2 sequences are LGHNA and YNFKEQ. The V gene end was trimmed by 5 bases and the J gene end by 4 bases; junction bases not matched to a gene: 7. The CDR3 sequence is 15 residues long. DNA for the CDR3: TGTGCCAGCAGCTGGGGACAGGACGCCGGAAACACCATATATTTT. As protein: CASSWGQDAGNTIYF.

There are many counts of this clonotype. This chain connects TRBV19 to TRBJ1-3; 7 nucleotides match TRBD1. This CDR3 is 15 amino acids long. J was trimmed by 4 bases and V by 6 bases; bases with no gene match: 9. Germline values: CDR1 LNHDA, CDR2 SQIVND (reference sequence). The CDR3 reads CASSLDRVKGNTIYF. The CDR3 nucleotides are TGTGCCAGTAGCCTCGACAGGGTGAAAGGAAACACCATATATTTT.